These 4 T cell receptor beta chains came from one sample sequenced in a study of T-cell memory formation after mild COVID-19 (dated by TCRdb to 2020 to 2023). Libraries came from 5' RACE. Sequencer: Illumina NovaSeq 6000. TCRdb trimmed public reads at Q25 via fastp, called clones via MiXCR and kept in-frame beta chains. Under each unique CDR3 protein, matching rows form one entry showing the most common genes and DNA. The sample table shows around 140,000 distinct CDR3 sequences, and about 6.1% are seen once. Approximately 2.1% of the sample is held by the ten biggest clonotypes. The source material was PBMCs or a T cell subset sorted from them (not recorded which). All receptors derive from an adult woman who had mild COVID-19 (a few samples of this study predate the infection). The sample titles of this study are shuffled in the database, so cell type and time point are left out; the donor was told from shared clones.

This clonotype was recorded at least ten times. V gene TRBV4-2 combines with J gene TRBJ2-5; 7 positions match TRBD1. This CDR3 is built from 16 residues. Losses at the gene ends were 0 bases for V and 3 bases for J; bases not matched to a gene: 7. Germline CDR1 is LGHNA and CDR2 is YNFKEQ. CDR3: CASSQDLGQAEETQYF. DNA for the CDR3: TGTGCCAGCAGCCAAGACCTCGGACAGGCGGAAGAGACCCAGTACTTC.

In this sample, this clonotype turned up many times. For the CDR3, the DNA is TGCAGTGCCCCGGACAGGAGACTGAACACTGAAGCTTTCTTT. Protein: CSAPDRRLNTEAFF. V gene TRBV20-1 combines with J gene TRBJ1-1; 7 bases agree with TRBD1. With 6 bases clipped from V and 0 bases from J, the junction kept 7 bases outside the gene matches. The CDR3 runs 14 residues. Germline V gene lookup returns CDR1 DFQATT and CDR2 SNEGSKA (reference sequence).

This clonotype was counted at least ten times. CDR3 protein: CASRQGGGRADTQYF. CDR3 sequence (DNA): TGTGCCAGCAGGCAGGGAGGTGGTAGGGCAGATACGCAGTATTTT. The chain employs TRBV11-3 and TRBJ2-3; perhaps TRBD2 as D (6 bases). Germline loops: CDR1 SGHNT, CDR2 YENEEA. The CDR3 totals 15 residues. Trimming removed 6 bases from V and 4 bases from J, with 17 bases in between.

This clonotype was seen at least ten times. The chain uses TRBV5-1 and TRBJ2-1; 8 bases map to TRBD1. The CDR3 contains 14 residues. CDR1 is SGHRS and CDR2 is YFSETQ in the germline V gene. V was clipped by 4 bases and J by 3 bases; unmatched bases: 3. The CDR3 sequence is CASSVDRGYNEQFF. The DNA for the CDR3 is TGCGCCAGCAGCGTAGACAGGGGCTACAATGAGCAGTTCTTC.